A selection of T cell receptor beta chains follows, all from one sample in a study of post-analysis software for immune sequencing data. One entry per CDR3 protein, called by TCRdb with MiXCR from the PCR reads. The sample holds about half a million distinct CDR3 sequences; less than 45% are singletons and the top ten take around 10%. The sequenced sample was blood. The source of these receptors is a girl between 10 and 17 years old with multiple sclerosis. CDR3s include the opening cysteine and the closing phenylalanine or tryptophan. Each record gives: clone size, CDR3 length, V gene, D gene, J gene, CDR3 DNA, CDR3 protein. D genes are given only for firm matches. Only part of the rows carry a size: once, few, many, or a class if the clone is expanded.

-	14	TRBV4-1	-	TRBJ1-2	TGCGCCAGCAGCCCAAATACAGGGTCTTATGGCTACACCTTC	CASSPNTGSYGYTF
-	15	TRBV20-1	-	TRBJ2-7	TGCAGTGCTAGAGGGGGTGGCGACCAAGAGGGCGAGCAGTACTTC	CSARGGGDQEGEQYF
-	16	TRBV4-2	-	TRBJ2-5	TGTGCCAGCAGCCAAGATCCCGGGTCTGGAGGGGAGACCCAGTACTTC	CASSQDPGSGGETQYF
-	17	TRBV27	-	TRBJ2-1	TGTGCCAGCAGTTTTGGACCTGACGCCACCTATAGCGATGAGCAGTTCTTC	CASSFGPDATYSDEQFF
-	14	TRBV20-1	TRBD1	TRBJ2-5	TGCAGTGCTAGTTCGACAGGGAGTTGGGAGACCCAGTACTTC	CSASSTGSWETQYF
few	14	TRBV7-8	-	TRBJ2-3	TGTGCCAGCAGAACGGGGACACCGAGAGATACGCAGTATTTT	CASRTGTPRDTQYF
once	13	TRBV12-3/TRBV12-4	-	TRBJ1-2	TGTGCCAGCAGTTGGAGGAGAGAGGAGGGCTACACCTTC	CASSWRREEGYTF
-	15	TRBV7-3	-	TRBJ1-1	TGTGCCAGCAGCACAACCGGGGGGGTTGGCACTGAAGCTTTCTTT	CASSTTGGVGTEAFF
-	14	TRBV7-9	-	TRBJ1-2	TGTGCCAGCAGCTTAAGTATGGGTAACGGTGGCTACACCTTC	CASSLSMGNGGYTF
few	14	TRBV7-3	-	TRBJ2-5	TGTGCCAGCAGCTTAAGTGCAGGGAAAGAGACCCAGTACTTC	CASSLSAGKETQYF
-	13	TRBV19	TRBD1	TRBJ1-1	TGTGTCAGTAGGGACAGGGCGGACACTGAAGCTTTCTTT	CVSRDRADTEAFF
few	15	TRBV11-2	-	TRBJ1-2	TGTGCCAGCAGCTTAGACATCGTGGCAGAGTATGGCTACACCTTC	CASSLDIVAEYGYTF
-	13	TRBV7-9	-	TRBJ1-5	TGTGCCAGCAGCTTAAACGGGGTTCAGCCCCAGCATTTT	CASSLNGVQPQHF
-	16	TRBV20-1	-	TRBJ1-5	TGCAGTGCTAGAGATCCGTCGGGGAATAGCAATCAGCCCCAGCATTTT	CSARDPSGNSNQPQHF
few	15	TRBV7-9	-	TRBJ2-2	TGTGCCAGCAGCTTAACTAGCTCGAACACCGGGGAGCTGTTTTTT	CASSLTSSNTGELFF
-	14	TRBV20-1	-	TRBJ2-7	TGCAGTGCTAGAGGGAATAGCGGTGCCTACGAGCAGTACTTC	CSARGNSGAYEQYF
few	14	TRBV5-1	TRBD2	TRBJ2-7	TGCGCCAGCAGCTGGGGACTAGCGGACTACGAGCAGTACTTC	CASSWGLADYEQYF
-	18	TRBV21-1	-	TRBJ2-7	TGTGCCAGCAGCAAAGACCCCCGACTAGCGGGACTCTCCTACGAGCAGTACTTC	CASSKDPRLAGLSYEQYF
-	13	TRBV20-1	-	TRBJ2-5	TGCAGTGCTGGACGGACTGATCAAGAGACCCAGTACTTC	CSAGRTDQETQYF
-	14	TRBV6-5	-	TRBJ1-4	TGTGCCAGCAGTGAGGGTTGGGCTAATGAAAAACTGTTTTTT	CASSEGWANEKLFF
few	15	TRBV9	-	TRBJ1-2	TGTGCCAGCAGCACCACCCCGGGGCCTAACTATGGCTACACCTTC	CASSTTPGPNYGYTF
few	20	TRBV6-2/TRBV6-3	TRBD2	TRBJ2-1	TGTGCCAGCAGCCATACCCTCCAGGGGAGAGCGGGAGGAACCTACAATGAGCAGTTCTTC	CASSHTLQGRAGGTYNEQFF
-	16	TRBV5-1	-	TRBJ2-1	TGCGCCAGCAGCTTTAGTACCGGGACTGCGTACAATGAGCAGTTCTTC	CASSFSTGTAYNEQFF
once	14	TRBV5-6	TRBD1	TRBJ1-2	TGTGCCAGCAGCTTGGTGTCAGGGGGCGATGGCTACACCTTC	CASSLVSGGDGYTF
few	15	TRBV19	-	TRBJ1-2	TGTGCCAGTAGTATGTCTGCAGGGGCTAACTATGGCTACACCTTC	CASSMSAGANYGYTF
few	15	TRBV20-1	-	TRBJ2-7	TGCAGTGCTAGAGGGGGACAACCTCCCTCCTACGAGCAGTACTTC	CSARGGQPPSYEQYF
-	13	TRBV28	TRBD2	TRBJ2-7	TGTGCCAGCAGTGAGCGGGAGCCCTACGAGCAGTACTTC	CASSEREPYEQYF
-	19	TRBV14	TRBD1	TRBJ2-1	TGTGCCAGCAGCCCCGAGGGTTATCGGAACAGGGGGGACTACAATGAGCAGTTCTTC	CASSPEGYRNRGDYNEQFF